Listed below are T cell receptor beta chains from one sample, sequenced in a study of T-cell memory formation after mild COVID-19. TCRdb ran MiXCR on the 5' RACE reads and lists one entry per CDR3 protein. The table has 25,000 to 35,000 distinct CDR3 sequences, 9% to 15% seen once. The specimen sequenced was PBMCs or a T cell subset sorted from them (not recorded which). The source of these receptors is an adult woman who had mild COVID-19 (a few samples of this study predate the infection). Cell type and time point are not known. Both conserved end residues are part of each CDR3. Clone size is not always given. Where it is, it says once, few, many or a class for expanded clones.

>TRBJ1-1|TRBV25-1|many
CASSDRGESTEAFF
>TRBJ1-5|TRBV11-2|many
CASSLMGGKDQPQHF
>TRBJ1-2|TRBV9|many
CASSAGQGVSHTF
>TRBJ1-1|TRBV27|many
CATSRGSMNTEAFF
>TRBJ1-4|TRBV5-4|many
CASSLRQGGEKLFF
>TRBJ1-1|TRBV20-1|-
CSAWTGNTEAFF
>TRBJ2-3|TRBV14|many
CASSRGLAGIRTRDTQYF
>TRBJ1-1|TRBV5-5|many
CASSLQPQPNTEAFF
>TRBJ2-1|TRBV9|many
CASSPTLRQWAYNEQFF
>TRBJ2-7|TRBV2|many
CASILTSGTYEQYF
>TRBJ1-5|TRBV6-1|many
CASSAGVQPQHF
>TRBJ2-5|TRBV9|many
CASSVGGRDQETQYF
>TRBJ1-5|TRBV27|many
CASSLVGEPQHF
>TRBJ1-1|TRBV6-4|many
CASSEPRRSSTEAFF
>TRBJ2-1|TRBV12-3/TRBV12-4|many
CASSFRLAGNRGYNEQFF
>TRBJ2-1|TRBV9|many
CASSVGGGILEQFF
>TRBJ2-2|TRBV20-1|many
CSASIAGAGELFF
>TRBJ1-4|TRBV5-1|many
CASSLLGPGWNEKLFF
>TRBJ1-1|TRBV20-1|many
CSAPRPNRENTEAFF
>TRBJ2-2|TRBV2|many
CASSGLPGLAGAGELFF
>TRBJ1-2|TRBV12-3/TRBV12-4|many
CASSRHYGYTF
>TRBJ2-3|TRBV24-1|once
CATSDPLGLAGADTQYF
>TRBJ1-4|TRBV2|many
CASSDSGQRHEKLFF
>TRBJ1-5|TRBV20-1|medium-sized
CSAVRGPSNQPQHF
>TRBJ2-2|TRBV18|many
CASSPATGSGELFF
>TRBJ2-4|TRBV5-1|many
CASSAYPGLAGVLAKNIQYF
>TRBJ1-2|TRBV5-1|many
CASSPAQGVGDGYTF
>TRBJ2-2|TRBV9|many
CASSVIQGNTGELFF
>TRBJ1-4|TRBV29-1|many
CSVGYSEEKLFF
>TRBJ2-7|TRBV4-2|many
CASSQIHGDSYEQYF
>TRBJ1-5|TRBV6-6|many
CASSYGSETARNQPQHF
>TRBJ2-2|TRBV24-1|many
CATSDSRTGRGPSNTGELFF
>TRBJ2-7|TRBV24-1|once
CATSESGGAGDEQYF
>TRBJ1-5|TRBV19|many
CATSPLDSYLRLSNQPQHF
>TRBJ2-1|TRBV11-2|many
CASSFGPAPDEQFF
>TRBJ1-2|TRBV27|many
CASSLGGMAYGYTF
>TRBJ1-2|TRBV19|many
CATRQRTGANYGYTF
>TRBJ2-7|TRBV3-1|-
CASSQKYRDSRIERTYEQYF
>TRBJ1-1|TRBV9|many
CASSVGVRVGDTEAFF
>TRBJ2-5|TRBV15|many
CATSRIDLQETQYF
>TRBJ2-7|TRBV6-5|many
CASSTGVREQYF
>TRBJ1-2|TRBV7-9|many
CASSPSGQYGYTF
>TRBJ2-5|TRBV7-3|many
CASSLGSGSQETQYF
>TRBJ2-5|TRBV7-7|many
CASSLVGKQETQYF
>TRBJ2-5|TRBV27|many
CASSPGDRLETQYF
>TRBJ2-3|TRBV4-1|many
CASTTLGGPRGSDTQYF
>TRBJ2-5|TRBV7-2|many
CASSSRAGAETQYF
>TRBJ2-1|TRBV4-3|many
CASSQVLENEQFF
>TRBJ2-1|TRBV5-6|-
CASSHRTLNNEQFF
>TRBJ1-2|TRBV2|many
CASSEARQGGGYTF
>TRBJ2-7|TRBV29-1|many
CSVADWGSTTYEQYF
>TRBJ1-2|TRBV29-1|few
CSVEWGNYGYTF